The present TCR beta chain was sequenced within a study of T cell responses to AZD1222 COVID-19 vaccine. General study results and limits: There were mostly white British donors and more females than males, and clonal diversity was possibly underestimated. Nearly half of unique spike-specific TCRs reportedly avoided B.1.351 and B.1.1.7 mutated regions. Scientists sampled the repertoires only once the peak T cell response had passed.

Remarks on this clone: No antigen is known for it.

V dropped 5 bases and J dropped 0; count of bases not matched to a gene: 4. Looked up from germline, CDR1 is SGHDT and CDR2 is YYEEEE. The CDR3 extends over 14 amino acids. Sequencing was performed with immunoSEQ multiplex PCR; in TCRdb, only in-frame clones are kept and a portion is missing. The sample carries 140,000 to 150,000 clones, around nine tenths recorded once. Pooled together were second doses at about 4 or about 12 weeks. The specimen was peripheral blood, collected 28 days after the second AZD1222 dose. The V gene is TRBV5-6, the J gene TRBJ1-2; TRBD1 matches at 7 bases. The TCR comes from an adult who received the AZD1222 COVID-19 vaccine. The CDR3 here is CASRRTGTNYGYTF. The CDR3 DNA sequence: TGTGCCAGCAGGCGGACAGGAACTAACTATGGCTACACCTTC.